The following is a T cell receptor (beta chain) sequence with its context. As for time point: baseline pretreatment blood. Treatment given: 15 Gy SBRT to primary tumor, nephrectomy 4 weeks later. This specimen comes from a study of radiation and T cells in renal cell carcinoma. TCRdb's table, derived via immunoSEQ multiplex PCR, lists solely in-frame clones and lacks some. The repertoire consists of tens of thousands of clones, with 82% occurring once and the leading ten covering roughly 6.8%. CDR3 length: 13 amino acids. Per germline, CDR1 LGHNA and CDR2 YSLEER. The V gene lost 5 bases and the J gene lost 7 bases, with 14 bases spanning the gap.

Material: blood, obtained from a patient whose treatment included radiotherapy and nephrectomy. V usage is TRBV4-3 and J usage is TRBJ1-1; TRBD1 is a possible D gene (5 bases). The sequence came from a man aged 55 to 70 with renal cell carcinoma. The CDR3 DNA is TGCGCCAGCAGCTCCAGGGTTGTCGGTGAAGCTTTCTTT. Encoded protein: CASSSRVVGEAFF.